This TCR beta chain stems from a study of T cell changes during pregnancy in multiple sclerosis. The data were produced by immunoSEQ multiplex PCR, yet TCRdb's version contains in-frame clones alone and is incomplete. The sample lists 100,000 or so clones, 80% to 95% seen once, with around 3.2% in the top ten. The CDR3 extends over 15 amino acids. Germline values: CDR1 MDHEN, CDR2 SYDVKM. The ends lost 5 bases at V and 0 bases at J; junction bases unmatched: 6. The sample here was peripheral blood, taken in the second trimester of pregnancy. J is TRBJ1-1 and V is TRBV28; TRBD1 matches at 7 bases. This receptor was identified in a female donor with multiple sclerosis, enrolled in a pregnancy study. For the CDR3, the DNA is TGTGCCAGCAGTCCTACAGGGGCCATGAACACTGAAGCTTTCTTT. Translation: CASSPTGAMNTEAFF. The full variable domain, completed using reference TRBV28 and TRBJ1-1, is DVKVTQSSRYLVKRTGEKVFLECVQDMDHENMFWYRQDPGLGLRLIYFSYDVKMKEKGDIPEGYSVSREKKERFSLILESASTNQTSMYLCASSPTGAMNTEAFFGQGTRLTVV.